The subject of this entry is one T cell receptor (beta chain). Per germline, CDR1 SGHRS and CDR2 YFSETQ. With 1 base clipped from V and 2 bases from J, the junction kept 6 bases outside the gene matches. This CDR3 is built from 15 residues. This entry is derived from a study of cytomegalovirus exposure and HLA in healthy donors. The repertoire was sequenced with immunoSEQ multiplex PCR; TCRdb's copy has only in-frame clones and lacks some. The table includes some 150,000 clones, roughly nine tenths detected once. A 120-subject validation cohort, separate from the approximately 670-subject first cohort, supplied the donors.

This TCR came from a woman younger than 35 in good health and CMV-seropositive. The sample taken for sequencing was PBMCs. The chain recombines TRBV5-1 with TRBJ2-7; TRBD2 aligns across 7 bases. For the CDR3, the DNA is TGCGCCAGCAGCTTGTTTGGGGGGGACCCCTACGAGCAGTACTTC. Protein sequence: CASSLFGGDPYEQYF.